This T cell receptor (beta chain) was obtained from a study of OX40 agonist ivuxolimab in advanced cancers. Background on the study: A history of anti-PD-1, anti-PD-L1 or anti-CTLA-4 therapy was acceptable, and 40% had some. Study-level points and caveats: At 0.1 to 3.0 mg/kg and by week 6, CD4+ and CD8+ T cells in the blood had expanded clonally. Antigen specificity remained undetermined for the expanded peripheral T cells.

After removal of 2 bases from V and 5 bases from J, the junction contained 13 bases not matched to a gene. The V gene's germline CDR1 is WSHSY and CDR2 SAAADI. This CDR3 is 17 amino acids long. A remark on this clone: No antigen is known for it.

The sampling schedule covered blood at baseline, cycle 4 day 1, and cycle 7 day 1. TCRdb's table, derived via immunoSEQ multiplex PCR, lists solely in-frame clones and lacks some. The sample has about 61,000 clones; roughly four fifths are singletons. This sequence was found in an adult with an advanced solid tumor such as melanoma, head and neck, liver or kidney cancer. This chain joins TRBV10-2 and TRBJ2-5, with TRBD2 identical over 8 bases. The sample consisted of CD4+ or CD8+ T cells sorted from blood, taken in a trial of the OX40 agonist ivuxolimab. CDR3 bases: TGCGCCAGCAGTGAGCACCCCGGGGGGGCCGTGGGCGAGACCCAGTACTTC. Translation gives CASSEHPGGAVGETQYF.